This T cell receptor (beta chain) comes out of a study of control samples from healthy donors and cancer patients. Profiling relied on immunoSEQ multiplex PCR, and the TCRdb table lists in-frame clones only, not all of them. The sample gives about 99,000 clones, more than 85% of which show up once; about 18% is in the top ten. V was shortened by 0 bases and J by 5 bases, with 11 bases between the two germline ends. Germline V gene sequence: CDR1 SGDLS, CDR2 YYNGEE. The CDR3 covers 14 residues. The chain recombines TRBV9 with TRBJ1-1; no definite D call. Input material: PBMCs. This sequence was found in a man aged 60-69 years with lung cancer. In DNA form, the CDR3 reads TGTGCCAGCAGCGTAGCGGGAGGGAAAACTGAAGCTTTCTTT. Translation: CASSVAGGKTEAFF.